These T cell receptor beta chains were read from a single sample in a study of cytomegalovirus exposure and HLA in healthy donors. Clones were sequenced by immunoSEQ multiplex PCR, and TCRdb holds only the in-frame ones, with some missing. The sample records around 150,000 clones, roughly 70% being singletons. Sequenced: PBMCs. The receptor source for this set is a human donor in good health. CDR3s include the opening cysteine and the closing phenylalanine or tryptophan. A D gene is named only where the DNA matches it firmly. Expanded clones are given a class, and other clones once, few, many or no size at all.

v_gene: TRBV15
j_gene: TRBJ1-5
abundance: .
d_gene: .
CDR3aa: CATSASSGVRQPQHF
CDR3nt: TGTGCCACCAGCGCAAGTTCAGGGGTAAGGCAGCCCCAGCATTTT

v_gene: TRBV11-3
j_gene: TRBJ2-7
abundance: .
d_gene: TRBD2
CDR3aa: CASSTFREGNEQYF
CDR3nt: TGTGCCAGCAGCACTTTCAGGGAGGGGAACGAGCAGTACTTC

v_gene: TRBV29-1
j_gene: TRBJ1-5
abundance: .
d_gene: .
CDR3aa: CSVDSGNSDQPQHF
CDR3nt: TGCAGCGTTGATTCGGGTAATTCGGATCAGCCCCAGCATTTT

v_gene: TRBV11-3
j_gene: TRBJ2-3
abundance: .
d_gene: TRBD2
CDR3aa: CASSQGLAGVGADTQYF
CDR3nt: TGTGCCAGCAGCCAGGGACTAGCGGGAGTGGGCGCAGATACGCAGTATTTT

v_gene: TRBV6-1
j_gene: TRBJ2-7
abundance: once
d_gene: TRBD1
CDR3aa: CASSAPGQGGKYEQYF
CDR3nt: TGTGCCAGCAGTGCCCCGGGACAGGGGGGGAAGTACGAGCAGTACTTC

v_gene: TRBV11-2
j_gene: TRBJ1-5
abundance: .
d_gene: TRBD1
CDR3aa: CASSVGTDQPQHF
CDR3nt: TGTGCCAGCAGCGTTGGGACAGATCAGCCCCAGCATTTT

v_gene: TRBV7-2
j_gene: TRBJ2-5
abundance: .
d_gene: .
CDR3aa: CASSLDRGSQETQYF
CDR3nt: TGTGCCAGCAGCTTAGATCGGGGTAGCCAAGAGACCCAGTACTTC

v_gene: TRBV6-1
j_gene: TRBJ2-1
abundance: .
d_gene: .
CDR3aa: CASSEGSYYNEQFF
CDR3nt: TGTGCCAGCAGTGAGGGTAGCTACTACAATGAGCAGTTCTTC

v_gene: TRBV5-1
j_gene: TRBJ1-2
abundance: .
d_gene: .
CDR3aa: CASSLEQGNYGYTF
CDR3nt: TGCGCCAGCAGCTTGGAGCAGGGTAACTATGGCTACACCTTC

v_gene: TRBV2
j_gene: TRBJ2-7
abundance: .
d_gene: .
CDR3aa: CASRSQAAYEQYF
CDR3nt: TGTGCCAGCAGGTCACAGGCGGCCTACGAGCAGTACTTC

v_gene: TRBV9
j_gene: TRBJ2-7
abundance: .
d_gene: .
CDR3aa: CASSVLYEQYF
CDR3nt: TGTGCCAGCAGCGTTCTCTACGAGCAGTACTTC

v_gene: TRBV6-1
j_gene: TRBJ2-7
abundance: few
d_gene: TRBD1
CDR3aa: CASSEGAANRGYEQYF
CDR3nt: TGTGCCAGCAGTGAAGGGGCAGCTAACAGGGGCTACGAGCAGTACTTC

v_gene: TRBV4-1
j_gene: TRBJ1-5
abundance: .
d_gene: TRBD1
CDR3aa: CASSLTGQGALNQPQHF
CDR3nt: TGCGCCAGCAGCCTAACTGGGCAGGGGGCTTTAAATCAGCCCCAGCATTTT

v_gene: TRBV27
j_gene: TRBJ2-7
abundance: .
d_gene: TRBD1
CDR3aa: CASSFQQGAIIEQYF
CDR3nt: TGTGCCAGCAGTTTCCAACAGGGGGCTATAATCGAGCAGTACTTC

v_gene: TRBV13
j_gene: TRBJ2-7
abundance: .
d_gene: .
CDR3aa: CASSLADSLSYEQYF
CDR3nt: TGTGCCAGCAGCTTAGCGGACAGCCTCTCCTACGAGCAGTACTTC

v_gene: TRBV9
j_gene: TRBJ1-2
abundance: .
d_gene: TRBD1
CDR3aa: CASSVAGGYGYTF
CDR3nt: TGTGCCAGCAGCGTAGCAGGGGGGTATGGCTACACCTTC

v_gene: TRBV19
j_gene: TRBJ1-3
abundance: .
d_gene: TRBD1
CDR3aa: CASTTTGTAGNTIYF
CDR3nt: TGTGCCAGTACCACAACCGGGACAGCTGGAAACACCATATATTTT

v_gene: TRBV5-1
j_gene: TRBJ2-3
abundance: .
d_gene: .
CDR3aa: CASSLASADTQYF
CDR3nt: TGCGCCAGCAGCTTGGCCTCGGCAGATACGCAGTATTTT

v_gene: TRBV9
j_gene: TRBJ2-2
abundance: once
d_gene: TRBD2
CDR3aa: CASSRLGTRGTGELFF
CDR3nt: TGTGCCAGCAGCCGACTCGGGACGCGGGGGACCGGGGAGCTGTTTTTT

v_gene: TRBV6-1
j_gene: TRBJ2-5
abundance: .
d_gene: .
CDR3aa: CASSEAEAGAETQYF
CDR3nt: TGTGCCAGCAGTGAAGCTGAGGCAGGGGCGGAGACCCAGTACTTC

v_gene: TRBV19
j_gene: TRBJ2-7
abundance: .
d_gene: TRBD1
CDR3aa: CASSTPRTGEYEQYF
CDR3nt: TGTGCCAGTAGTACTCCTCGGACAGGGGAATACGAGCAGTACTTC

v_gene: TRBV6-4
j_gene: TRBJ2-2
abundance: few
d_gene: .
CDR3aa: CASSEGTRHTGELFF
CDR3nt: TGTGCCAGCAGTGAGGGGACTCGTCACACCGGGGAGCTGTTTTTT

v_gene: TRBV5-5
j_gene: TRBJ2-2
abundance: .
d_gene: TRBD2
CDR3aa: CASRRTGLVGELFF
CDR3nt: TGTGCCAGCAGACGGACGGGACTAGTCGGGGAGCTGTTTTTT

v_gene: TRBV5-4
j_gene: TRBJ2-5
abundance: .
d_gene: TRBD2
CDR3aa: CASSSLAGGETQYF
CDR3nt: TGTGCCAGCAGCTCACTAGCGGGAGGCGAGACCCAGTACTTC

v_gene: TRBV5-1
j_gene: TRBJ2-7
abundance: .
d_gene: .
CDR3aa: CASSPDTGLLYEQYF
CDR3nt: TGCGCCAGCAGCCCGGATACAGGCCTTCTGTACGAGCAGTACTTC

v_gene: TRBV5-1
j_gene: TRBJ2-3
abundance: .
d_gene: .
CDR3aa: CASSLGGIGDTQYF
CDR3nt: TGCGCCAGCAGCTTGGGAGGTATTGGGGATACGCAGTATTTT

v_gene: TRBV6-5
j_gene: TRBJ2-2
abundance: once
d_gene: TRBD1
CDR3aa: CASSLSGGNTGELFF
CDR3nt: TGTGCCAGCAGTTTATCAGGGGGCAACACCGGGGAGCTGTTTTTT

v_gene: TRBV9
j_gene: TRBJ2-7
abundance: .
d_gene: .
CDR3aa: CASSRDILDEQYF
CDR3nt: TGTGCCAGCAGCCGGGACATCCTCGACGAGCAGTACTTC

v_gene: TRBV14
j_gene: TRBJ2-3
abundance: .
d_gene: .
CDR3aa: CASSFRITGSTDTQYF
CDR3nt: TGTGCCAGCAGCTTCCGAATCACGGGTAGCACAGATACGCAGTATTTT

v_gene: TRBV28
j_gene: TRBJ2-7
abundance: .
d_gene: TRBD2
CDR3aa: CASSSPSLAPQIYEQYF
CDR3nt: TGTGCCAGCAGTTCCCCCTCACTAGCGCCCCAGATCTACGAGCAGTACTTC

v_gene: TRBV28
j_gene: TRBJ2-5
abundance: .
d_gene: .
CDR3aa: CASNGGLETQYF
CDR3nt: TGTGCCAGCAATGGGGGCCTAGAGACCCAGTACTTC

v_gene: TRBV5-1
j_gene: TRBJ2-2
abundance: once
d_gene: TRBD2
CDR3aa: CASRGTSGTNTGELFF
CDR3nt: TGCGCCAGCCGGGGGACTAGCGGGACGAACACCGGGGAGTTGTTTTTT

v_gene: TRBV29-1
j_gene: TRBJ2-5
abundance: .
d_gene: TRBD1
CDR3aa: CSVASLGTGAGETQYF
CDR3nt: TGCAGCGTAGCTAGCCTTGGGACAGGGGCGGGGGAGACCCAGTACTTC

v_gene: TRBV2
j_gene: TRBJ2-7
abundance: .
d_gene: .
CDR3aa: CASHTTGPEQYF
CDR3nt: TGTGCCAGCCACACTACAGGGCCCGAGCAGTACTTC

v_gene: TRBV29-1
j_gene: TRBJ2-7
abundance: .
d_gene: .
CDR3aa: CSVVDSASYEQYF
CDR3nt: TGCAGCGTTGTTGATAGCGCCTCCTACGAGCAGTACTTC

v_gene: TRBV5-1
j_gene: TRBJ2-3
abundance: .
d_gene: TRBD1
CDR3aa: CASSLRTGSTDTQYF
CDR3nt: TGCGCCAGCAGCTTACGGACAGGGAGCACAGATACGCAGTATTTT

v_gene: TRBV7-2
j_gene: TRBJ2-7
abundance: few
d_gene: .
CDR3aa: CASSLAASGYEQYF
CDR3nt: TGTGCCAGCAGCTTAGCGGCCAGTGGCTACGAGCAGTACTTC

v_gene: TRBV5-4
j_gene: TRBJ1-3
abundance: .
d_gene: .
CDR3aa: CASSSQQGYSGNTIYF
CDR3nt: TGTGCCAGCAGCTCACAACAGGGCTACTCTGGAAACACCATATATTTT

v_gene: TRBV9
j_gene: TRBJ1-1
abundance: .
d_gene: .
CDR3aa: CASSVDSGAEAFF
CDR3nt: TGTGCCAGCAGCGTAGATTCAGGGGCTGAAGCTTTCTTT